This T cell receptor (beta chain) was profiled in a study of blood T cell repertoires in COVID-19. The wider study: Samples of COVID-19 (acute and convalescent) were obtained from the United States, Italy and Spain. Sample material is recorded as cDNA or gDNA derived from T cells, B-cell-depleted T cells, or PBMCs.

CDR1 is SGDLS, CDR2 YYNGEE, per germline. V lost 4 bases to trimming and J lost 10 bases, with 16 bases between them. This CDR3 is 13 amino acids long. Here immunoSEQ multiplex PCR was the method, and the copy in TCRdb shows in-frame clones only, minus some. The profile shows more than 45,000 clones, 60% to 85% of them singletons. The receptor was derived from a human donor in a cohort sampled during active COVID-19. The genes are TRBV9 and TRBJ2-3; maybe TRBD2 (6 bases). Material: peripheral blood. CDR3 sequence: CASSRDSTRAQYF. The CDR3 bases are TGTGCCAGCAGCCGGGACTCAACTCGTGCGCAGTATTTT.